A single sample gave rise to the 14 T cell receptor beta chains below, sequenced in a study of beta chain features in type 1 diabetes. As every portion of the isolated RNA was reverse transcribed, the sequencing read expressed TCRB transcripts. Generated by immunoSEQ multiplex PCR, the TCRdb table keeps only in-frame clones and is missing some. In the table there are 250,000 to 350,000 clones, 9.5% to 12% of which are singletons. The sample was naive CD4+ T cells from blood. The receptors here all came from a woman in her 30s in good health.

The chain uses TRBV2 and TRBJ1-2, with a possible D match to TRBD1 (5 bases). The CDR3 loop spans 15 amino acids. The germline V gene has CDR1 SNHLY and CDR2 FYNNEI. V was clipped by 6 bases and J by 0 bases, with 14 bases between them. The CDR3 coding sequence is TGTGCCAGCAGCCTGGACGGGGGACCTAACTATGGCTACACCTTC. This codes for CASSLDGGPNYGYTF.

The V call is TRBV6-5, the J call TRBJ1-1, with D uncertain. Trimming stripped 3 bases from V and 0 bases from J, with 14 bases between. Germline V gene lookup returns CDR1 MNHEY and CDR2 SVGAGI. This CDR3 comprises 16 residues. CDR3: CASSYTGVPMNTEAFF. Here the CDR3 DNA reads TGTGCCAGCAGTTATACGGGTGTCCCCATGAACACTGAAGCTTTCTTT.

This clone turned up a few times. This chain links TRBV5-6 with TRBJ2-1, with 11 bases identical to TRBD2. The V segment lost 4 bases and the J segment 4 bases; nucleotides outside the gene matches: 4. The germline CDR1 and CDR2 sequences are SGHDT and YYEEEE. CDR3 length: 15 residues. The CDR3 sequence: CASSNGLAGYNEQFF. The CDR3 DNA is TGTGCCAGCAGCAACGGACTAGCGGGTTACAATGAGCAGTTCTTC. Combining the CDR3 with reference TRBV5-6 and TRBJ2-1 gives the whole variable domain DAGVTQSPTHLIKTRGQQVTLRCSPKSGHDTVSWYQQALGQGPQFIFQYYEEEERQRGNFPDRFSGHQFPNYSSELNVNALLLGDSALYLCASSNGLAGYNEQFFGPGTRLTVL.

This clone was detected a few times. The rearrangement joins TRBV2 to TRBJ1-5, with 7 positions matching TRBD1. Germline CDR1 and CDR2: SNHLY and FYNNEI. The junction had 3 bases not matched to a gene; V was cut back by 6 bases and J by 1 base. The CDR3 length is 14 residues. The CDR3 loop reads CASRTGTSNQPQHF. The CDR3 nucleotides are TGTGCCAGCAGGACAGGGACCAGCAATCAGCCCCAGCATTTT.

V and J are TRBV28 and TRBJ2-3, with D uncertain. Trimming cost V 6 bases and J 2 bases, with 6 bases left between them. The CDR3 runs to 12 residues. Germline V lookup: CDR1 MDHEN, CDR2 SYDVKM. The CDR3 loop is CASSLNTDTQYF. CDR3 DNA: TGTGCCAGCAGCCTTAACACAGATACGCAGTATTTT.

This clone was counted a few times. The chain employs TRBV20-1 and TRBJ1-1; no clear D. The germline V and J ends were trimmed by 7 bases and 7 bases, with 13 bases remaining between them. CDR3 length equals 11 residues. The germline CDR1 and CDR2 sequences are DFQATT and SNEGSKA (reference sequence). The CDR3 protein is CSVSVLGEAFF. Written as DNA, the CDR3 is TGCAGTGTCTCGGTTCTCGGTGAAGCTTTCTTT.

The rearrangement uses TRBV19 and TRBJ1-5; perhaps TRBD1 as D (6 bases). The V end lost 4 bases, the J end lost 8 bases, and 24 bases lay between the germline ends. The CDR3 length is 17 residues. CDR1 is LNHDA, CDR2 SQIVND, per germline (reference sequence). The CDR3 bases are TGTGCCAGTAGTACGGACAGAGCAAGACGTTCATTGGAGCCCCAGCATTTT. The encoded protein is CASSTDRARRSLEPQHF.

The genes are TRBV30 and TRBJ1-2; TRBD1 agrees at 8 bases. V lost 5 bases, J lost 5 bases, and 4 bases stayed unmatched. CDR1 GTSNPN and CDR2 SVGIG come from the germline V gene (reference sequence). CDR3 length: 12 amino acids. CDR3 protein: CAWSGQAYGYTF. For the CDR3, the DNA is TGTGCCTGGTCGGGACAGGCTTATGGCTACACCTTC.

In its sample, this clone was seen a few times. The rearrangement links TRBV30 to TRBJ1-1; the D gene is possibly TRBD1 (6 bases). The germline gives CDR1 GTSNPN, CDR2 SVGIG (reference sequence). V shed 3 bases and J shed 0 bases, with 14 bases lying between them. The CDR3 is 15 amino acids. The CDR3 reads CAWRLLDRMNTEAFF. The CDR3 DNA reads TGTGCCTGGAGACTCTTGGACAGAATGAACACTGAAGCTTTCTTT.

This clone was counted between two and nine times. The rearrangement links TRBV30 to TRBJ2-2; TRBD2 matches 7 bases. Germline CDR1 is GTSNPN and CDR2 is SVGIG (reference sequence). Losses at the gene ends were 0 bases for V and 3 bases for J; bases not matched to a gene: 7. The CDR3 runs 16 residues. CDR3 protein: CAWSVLYGRDTGELFF. In nucleotides, the CDR3 is TGTGCCTGGAGTGTACTGTATGGGAGGGACACCGGGGAGCTGTTTTTT.

The V and J genes are TRBV5-1 and TRBJ2-3; TRBD2 agrees at 8 bases. Germline trimming cut 4 bases from V and 7 bases from J; bases unmatched to any gene: 11. The CDR3 contains 15 residues. The germline gives CDR1 SGHRS, CDR2 YFSETQ. Here the CDR3 DNA reads TGCGCCAGCAGCACCGGGACTAGTATGCTTCATACGCAGTATTTT. This codes for CASSTGTSMLHTQYF.

A few counts support this clone. The V gene is TRBV6-5, the J gene TRBJ2-1, with 8 positions matching TRBD2. CDR3 length: 16 residues. The trim removed 2 bases at V and 4 bases at J, leaving 7 bases unmatched. CDR1 is MNHEY and CDR2 is SVGAGI in the germline V gene. CDR3 protein: CASSYTTGGRYNEQFF. The CDR3 DNA reads as TGTGCCAGCAGTTACACTACTGGCGGGAGGTACAATGAGCAGTTCTTC.

This clone was detected only a few times. This chain connects TRBV7-2 to TRBJ2-7, with 12 bases aligning to TRBD2. The V gene end was trimmed by 5 bases and the J gene end by 5 bases; junction bases not matched to a gene: 4. This CDR3 has 14 amino acids. The germline V gene has CDR1 SGHTA and CDR2 FQGNSA. DNA of the CDR3: TGTGCCAGCAGCCCCCGGACTAGCGGGAACGAGCAGTACTTC. Translation: CASSPRTSGNEQYF.

In this sample, this clone turned up a few times. The V and J genes are TRBV15 and TRBJ2-5; D perhaps matches TRBD1 (6 bases). The CDR3 is 15 amino acids. V was cut by 5 bases and J by 4 bases, with 17 bases left in between. Germline V gene data show CDR1 as LNHNV and CDR2 as YYDKDF (reference sequence). The CDR3 here is CATSLTITGIETQYF. The CDR3 DNA sequence: TGTGCCACCAGCCTGACCATAACAGGGATAGAGACCCAGTACTTC.